These 18 T cell receptor beta chains originate from one sample sequenced in a study of T cell responses to AZD1222 COVID-19 vaccine. Repertoires were generated with immunoSEQ multiplex PCR, while TCRdb's copy carries only in-frame clones and drops some. The top ten hold over 12% of the sample, which has fewer than 120,000 clones, roughly 89% seen once. The source was peripheral blood, collected 28 days after the second AZD1222 dose. Receptors were obtained from an adult who received the AZD1222 COVID-19 vaccine.

V is TRBV3-1 (or the pseudogene TRBV3-2) and J is TRBJ2-2, with D perhaps TRBD1 (5 bases). The CDR3 totals 14 residues. Trimming took 1 base from V and 6 from J, leaving 9 bases between them. Germline CDR1 reads LGHDT; CDR2 reads YNNKEL (reference sequence). CDR3 DNA sequence: TGTGCCAGCAGCCAAGTATCAGGGTCCGGGGAGCTGTTTTTT. This encodes CASSQVSGSGELFF.

This chain connects TRBV28 to TRBJ2-1; TRBD2 matches at 8 bases. Per germline, CDR1 MDHEN and CDR2 SYDVKM. V shed 1 base, J shed 5 bases, and the junction held 4 bases outside the gene matches. The CDR3 is 15 amino acids. CDR3 in DNA: TGTGCCAGCAGTTTATACCCGGGAGGGAACAATGAGCAGTTCTTC. Encoded protein: CASSLYPGGNNEQFF.

The chain recombines TRBV5-4 with TRBJ1-1; D not certain. The CDR3 totals 13 residues. With 0 bases removed from V and 4 bases from J, the gap between germline ends came to 7 bases. CDR1 and CDR2 (germline): SGHNT, YYREEE (reference sequence). CDR3 DNA: TGTGCCAGCAGCTTGGTCATGGGCACTGAAGCTTTCTTT. Its translation: CASSLVMGTEAFF.

The chain couples TRBV6-5 to TRBJ1-6; 7 nucleotides line up with TRBD1. Per germline, CDR1 MNHEY and CDR2 SVGAGI. V shed 7 bases and J 10 bases; nucleotides not matched to a gene: 10. This CDR3 is 14 amino acids long. CDR3 amino acids: CASTRQGLGSPLHF. In nucleotides, the CDR3 is TGTGCCAGCACTAGACAGGGTCTAGGGTCACCCCTCCACTTT.

The V and J genes are TRBV3-1 (or the pseudogene TRBV3-2) and TRBJ1-3; a possible D gene is TRBD1 (5 bases). V was trimmed by 0 bases and J by 0 bases, leaving 9 bases between them. The CDR3 contains 16 residues. Germline assignment: CDR1 LGHDT and CDR2 YNNKEL (reference sequence). The CDR3 spells CASSQDGGSSGNTIYF. In DNA form, the CDR3 reads TGTGCCAGCAGCCAAGATGGGGGGAGCTCTGGAAACACCATATATTTT.

The CDR3 region has the DNA TGTGCCAGCAGTTTATCACAGGCGGCAGCTCGTGACACCATATATTTT. It yields the protein CASSLSQAAARDTIYF. V is TRBV27 and J is TRBJ1-3; possibly TRBD1 for D (5 bases). CDR3 size: 16 residues. With 0 bases removed from V and 8 bases from J, the gap between germline ends came to 17 bases. Germline CDR1 reads MNHEY; CDR2 reads SMNVEV (reference sequence).

The chain joins TRBV18 to TRBJ2-7, with 8 bases lining up with TRBD1. The CDR3 is 15 residues long. CDR1 is KGHSH, CDR2 LQKENI, per germline. The V and J ends lost 3 bases and 3 bases, in that order; junction bases with no gene match: 7. CDR3 protein: CASSPSGGLHYEQYF. DNA for the CDR3: TGTGCCAGCTCACCCTCAGGGGGCCTTCACTACGAGCAGTACTTC.

The V and J genes are TRBV9 and TRBJ1-1; D call uncertain. Germline V CDR1 and CDR2: SGDLS, YYNGEE. The CDR3 has 14 residues. Trimming shortened V by 0 bases and J by 1 base, and 7 bases separated the two germline ends. DNA of the CDR3: TGTGCCAGCAGCGTAGTTTTCACGAACACTGAAGCTTTCTTT. This translates into CASSVVFTNTEAFF. Complete variable domain (other parts from reference TRBV9 and TRBJ1-1): DSGVTQTPKHLITATGQRVTLRCSPRSGDLSVYWYQQSLDQGLQFLIQYYNGEERAKGNILERFSAQQFPDLHSELNLSSLELGDSALYFCASSVVFTNTEAFFGQGTRLTVV.

The chain employs TRBV12-5 and TRBJ2-2; TRBD1 might be the D (5 bases). The ends were cut back, 6 bases at V and 3 bases at J, with 14 bases in the middle. Germline lookup yields CDR1 LGHNT and CDR2 FRNRAP. The CDR3 totals 15 residues. This chain's CDR3 is CASGSGQTDTGELFF. Written as DNA, the CDR3 is TGTGCTAGTGGAAGTGGGCAGACAGACACCGGGGAGCTGTTTTTT.

J is TRBJ1-1 and V is TRBV7-9, with D unclear. V lost 5 bases and J lost 6, with 10 bases in between. Germline-derived CDR1 and CDR2 are SEHNR and FQNEAQ (reference sequence). The CDR3 totals 12 residues. The CDR3 reads CASSASKAEAFF. DNA for the CDR3: TGTGCCAGCAGCGCCTCCAAGGCTGAAGCTTTCTTT.

The chain couples TRBV29-1 to TRBJ1-4; 9 bases map to TRBD1. This CDR3 is 13 amino acids long. The germline CDR1 and CDR2 sequences are SQVTM and ANQGSEA. J gave up 2 bases and V 7 bases, and 2 bases lay outside the gene matches. The CDR3 reads CSAGTGTNEKLFF. The CDR3 nucleotides are TGCAGCGCCGGGACAGGGACTAATGAAAAACTGTTTTTT.

The J gene is TRBJ2-2, the V gene TRBV7-9, with D perhaps TRBD1 (5 bases). The germline V gene encodes CDR1 SEHNR and CDR2 FQNEAQ (reference sequence). The CDR3 is made up of 14 amino acids. V lost 5 bases and J 4 bases, leaving 11 bases between the germline ends. For the CDR3, the DNA is TGTGCCAGCAGCCCCCCCCAGGGCACCGGGGAGCTGTTTTTT. It yields the protein CASSPPQGTGELFF. The whole variable domain, remainder taken from reference TRBV7-9 and TRBJ2-2, is DTGVSQNPRHKITKRGQNVTFRCDPISEHNRLYWYRQTLGQGPEFLTYFQNEAQLEKSRLLSDRFSAERPKGSFSTLEIQRTEQGDSAMYLCASSPPQGTGELFFGEGSRLTVL.

The rearrangement links TRBV19 to TRBJ1-2; 12 nucleotides align to TRBD1. The V gene end was trimmed by 10 bases and the J gene end by 3 bases; junction bases not matched to a gene: 9. Germline-derived CDR1 and CDR2 are LNHDA and SQIVND (reference sequence). The CDR3 spans 15 residues. CDR3 sequence (DNA): TGTGCCATAGGGGGGACAGGGGGCAGGGACTATGGCTACACCTTC. It codes for CAIGGTGGRDYGYTF.

The gene calls are TRBV3-1 (or the pseudogene TRBV3-2) and TRBJ2-5, with 8 bases matching TRBD2. Trimming cost V 0 bases and J 5 bases; bases outside gene matches: 8. The germline V gene has CDR1 LGHDT and CDR2 YNNKEL (reference sequence). The CDR3 consists of 16 residues. This CDR3 reads CASSQESRASGETQYF. For the CDR3, the DNA is TGTGCCAGCAGCCAAGAATCTAGGGCTAGCGGGGAGACCCAGTACTTC.

This rearrangement joins TRBV29-1 to TRBJ2-7; 9 bases align to TRBD2. V was clipped by 3 bases and J by 2 bases; unmatched bases: 2. The germline V gene encodes CDR1 SQVTM and CDR2 ANQGSEA. This CDR3 is 13 amino acids long. The CDR3 DNA follows: TGCAGCGTTGATAGCGGGAGCGCCTACGAGCAGTACTTC. Its translation is CSVDSGSAYEQYF.

This chain links TRBV7-2 with TRBJ2-5, with D possibly being TRBD2 (5 bases). CDR1 is SGHTA, CDR2 FQGNSA, per germline. CDR3 length equals 18 residues. Trimming removed 1 base from V and 0 bases from J, with 18 bases in between. CDR3 residues: CASSLGLFGGSYQETQYF. The DNA of the CDR3 is TGTGCCAGCAGCTTAGGTCTTTTTGGCGGGTCGTACCAAGAGACCCAGTACTTC.

V is TRBV3-1 (or the pseudogene TRBV3-2) and J is TRBJ1-4, with D perhaps TRBD1 (6 bases). The CDR3 has 16 amino acids. CDR1 LGHDT and CDR2 YNNKEL come from the germline V gene (reference sequence). Between the trimmed V and J ends, which lost 1 base and 8 bases, there was a span of 17 bases. CDR3: CASSQGRGGAREKLFF. The CDR3 DNA reads TGTGCCAGCAGCCAAGGGAGAGGGGGGGCCAGGGAAAAACTGTTTTTT.

The V call is TRBV15, the J call TRBJ1-5; D unclear. The CDR3 consists of 14 residues. Germline CDR1 LNHNV, CDR2 YYDKDF (reference sequence). V lost 0 bases to trimming and J lost 4 bases, with 7 bases between them. This CDR3 reads CATSRDSGNQPQHF. In DNA form, the CDR3 reads TGTGCCACCAGCAGAGATTCCGGGAATCAGCCCCAGCATTTT. The full variable domain, its missing parts supplied by reference TRBV15 and TRBJ1-5, is DAMVIQNPRYQVTQFGKPVTLSCSQTLNHNVMYWYQQKSSQAPKLLFHYYDKDFNNEADTPDNFQSRRPNTSFCFLDIRSPGLGDTAMYLCATSRDSGNQPQHFGDGTRLSIL.